This is a list of T cell receptor beta chains from one sample in a study of beta chain features in type 1 diabetes. Method: immunoSEQ multiplex PCR; TCRdb's copy keeps in-frame clones and lacks some. The sample carries fewer than 200,000 clones, 10% to 13% recorded once. Sequencing input: central memory CD4+ T cells from blood. Receptors were obtained from a man aged 30 to 45 with type 1 diabetes. Both conserved end residues are part of each CDR3. Fields, in order: D gene, J gene, V gene, clone size, CDR3 protein, CDR3 DNA. A D gene is named only where the DNA matches it firmly. Size is omitted from some rows. Given values are once, few, many or a class for expanded clones.

TRBD1 TRBJ1-1 TRBV27 few CASRGQGGRAFF TGTGCCAGCAGGGGACAGGGGGGACGGGCTTTCTTT
TRBD1 TRBJ1-5 TRBV15 . CATSRGDRNSNQPQHF TGTGCCACCAGCAGAGGGGACAGGAATAGCAATCAGCCCCAGCATTTT
TRBD1 TRBJ2-4 TRBV27 few CASSSSDRGRTYF TGTGCCAGCAGTTCCTCAGACAGGGGGCGTACCTACTTC
TRBD1 TRBJ2-5 TRBV7-9 . CASSLVQGGGETQYF TGTGCCAGCAGCTTAGTTCAAGGGGGCGGAGAGACCCAGTACTTC
. TRBJ2-7 TRBV18 . CASSPRGEAYEQYF TGTGCCAGCTCACCCCGGGGAGAAGCCTACGAGCAGTACTTC
. TRBJ2-3 TRBV7-2 . CASSLASTSSTQYF TGTGCCAGCAGCTTAGCAAGTACTAGCAGTACGCAGTATTTT
. TRBJ1-5 TRBV5-1 . CASSPEGPAGNQPQHF TGCGCCAGCAGCCCGGAGGGCCCCGCGGGGAATCAGCCCCAGCATTTT
. TRBJ1-4 TRBV19 few CASSIPGRVEGKLFF TGTGCCAGTAGTATTCCCGGCCGGGTTGAAGGAAAACTGTTTTTT
. TRBJ1-1 TRBV29-1 . CSAMNTEAFF TGCAGCGCCATGAACACTGAAGCTTTCTTT
TRBD2 TRBJ2-5 TRBV7-2 . CASSSGLAGETQYF TGTGCCAGCAGCTCCGGACTAGCGGGAGAGACCCAGTACTTC
. TRBJ2-5 TRBV4-2 . CASSQGRTVRFQETQYF TGTGCCAGCAGCCAAGGGCGGACAGTTCGATTCCAAGAGACCCAGTACTTC
. TRBJ1-1 TRBV19 few CASSPDRDYGGTEAFF TGTGCCAGTAGCCCCGACCGGGACTATGGTGGCACTGAAGCTTTCTTT
TRBD2 TRBJ2-7 TRBV18 few CASSTGTSGSYEQYF TGTGCCAGCTCAACCGGGACTAGCGGGAGCTACGAGCAGTACTTC
. TRBJ1-1 TRBV6-6 few CAVGRNTEAFF TGTGCGGTTGGCCGGAACACTGAAGCTTTCTTT
TRBD2 TRBJ2-7 TRBV7-2 . CASSYPSGALPYEQYF TGTGCCAGCAGCTACCCTAGCGGGGCTCTTCCCTACGAGCAGTACTTC
TRBD2 TRBJ2-1 TRBV11-1 . CASSPRDSGISMKQFF TGTGCCAGCAGCCCCCGGGATAGCGGGATATCAATGAAGCAGTTCTTC
TRBD2 TRBJ2-2 TRBV6-4 . CASSDTNSGRRELFF TGTGCCAGCAGTGACACCAATAGCGGGAGAAGGGAGCTGTTTTTT
TRBD2 TRBJ2-7 TRBV11-2 . CASSLAGVDEQYF TGTGCCAGCAGCCTAGCGGGAGTAGACGAGCAGTACTTC
. TRBJ2-7 TRBV10-3 . CAISVGTPGEQYF TGTGCCATCAGTGTGGGGACTCCGGGGGAGCAGTACTTC
. TRBJ2-1 TRBV11-2 . CASSQTTGSPYNEQFF TGTGCCAGCAGCCAAACCACAGGGTCCCCCTACAATGAGCAGTTCTTC
TRBD1 TRBJ2-5 TRBV18 few CASSHGTGDETQYF TGTGCCAGCTCACACGGGACAGGGGACGAGACCCAGTACTTC
. TRBJ1-5 TRBV29-1 . CSVTLGGANQPQHF TGCAGCGTTACACTGGGGGGTGCCAATCAGCCCCAGCATTTT
TRBD2 TRBJ2-1 TRBV5-1 few CASLETSGIGYEQFF TGCGCCAGCCTTGAAACTAGCGGGATTGGCTATGAGCAGTTCTTC
. TRBJ1-1 TRBV29-1 few CSVVVTLQAFF TGCAGCGTTGTAGTGACATTGCAAGCTTTCTTT
TRBD2 TRBJ2-7 TRBV7-3 few CASSLASGSSYEQYF TGTGCCAGCAGCTTAGCTAGCGGGAGCTCCTACGAGCAGTACTTC
TRBD2 TRBJ2-5 TRBV29-1 . CSVGLADQETQYF TGCAGCGTTGGACTAGCGGATCAAGAGACCCAGTACTTC
. TRBJ1-5 TRBV4-2 few CASSQDGHPTQPQHF TGTGCCAGCAGCCAGGATGGACACCCGACTCAGCCCCAGCATTTT
. TRBJ2-1 TRBV7-9 . CASNDIRESYNEQFF TGTGCCAGCAATGATATTCGGGAGTCCTACAATGAGCAGTTCTTC
TRBD1 TRBJ1-2 TRBV25-1 . CASSVTGGGYGYTF TGTGCCAGCAGTGTCACAGGGGGAGGATATGGCTACACCTTC
. TRBJ2-5 TRBV29-1 few CSVVMQETQYF TGCAGCGTTGTCATGCAAGAGACCCAGTACTTC
TRBD2 TRBJ2-1 TRBV6-1 few CASASGTSGRDEQFF TGTGCCAGCGCCTCCGGGACTAGCGGGAGGGATGAGCAGTTCTTC
. TRBJ1-2 TRBV28 few CASSDRLYGYTF TGTGCCAGCAGTGACAGGCTCTATGGCTACACCTTC
. TRBJ1-2 TRBV5-4 few CASSLGGSNYGYTF TGTGCCAGCAGCCTGGGCGGGTCTAACTATGGCTACACCTTC
. TRBJ2-3 TRBV15 . CATSRQPGLGTDTQYF TGTGCCACCAGCAGGCAGCCGGGACTGGGCACAGATACGCAGTATTTT
TRBD2 TRBJ2-1 TRBV4-2 . CASSPLLAGDNEQFF TGTGCCAGCAGTCCCCTCCTAGCGGGAGACAATGAGCAGTTCTTC